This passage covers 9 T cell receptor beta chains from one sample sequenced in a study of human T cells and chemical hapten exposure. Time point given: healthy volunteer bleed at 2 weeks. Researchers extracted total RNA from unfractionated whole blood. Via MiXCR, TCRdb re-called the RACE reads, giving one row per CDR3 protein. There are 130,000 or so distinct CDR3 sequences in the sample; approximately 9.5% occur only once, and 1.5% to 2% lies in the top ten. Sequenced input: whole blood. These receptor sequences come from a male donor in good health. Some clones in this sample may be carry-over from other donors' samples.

The CDR3 region is CASSLWGGQPQHF. CDR3 sequence (DNA): TGTGCCAGCAGTTTATGGGGGGGTCAGCCCCAGCATTTT. V usage is TRBV27 and J usage is TRBJ1-5; D is perhaps TRBD1 (5 bases). V lost 1 base to trimming and J lost 6 bases, with 7 bases between them. The CDR3 spans 13 residues. Per germline, CDR1 MNHEY and CDR2 SMNVEV (reference sequence).

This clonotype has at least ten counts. CDR3 region: CASSLDGRGSYEQYF. The CDR3, as DNA: TGTGCCAGCAGCTTGGACGGCAGGGGCTCCTACGAGCAGTACTTC. J is TRBJ2-7 and V is TRBV5-4, with a weak D call TRBD1 (6 bases). Trimming took 0 bases from V and 0 from J, leaving 10 bases between them. CDR1 is SGHNT and CDR2 is YYREEE in the germline V gene (reference sequence). The CDR3 runs to 15 residues.

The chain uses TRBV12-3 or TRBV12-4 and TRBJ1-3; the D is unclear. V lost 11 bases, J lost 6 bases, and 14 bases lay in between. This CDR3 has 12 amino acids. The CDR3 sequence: CALGQGLNTIYF. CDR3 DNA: TGTGCCCTCGGGCAAGGGTTAAACACCATATATTTT.

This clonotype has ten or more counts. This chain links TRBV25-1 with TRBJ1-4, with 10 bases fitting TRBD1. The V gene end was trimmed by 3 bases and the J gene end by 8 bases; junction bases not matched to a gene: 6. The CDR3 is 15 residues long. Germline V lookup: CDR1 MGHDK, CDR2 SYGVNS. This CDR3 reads CASSDGQGVWEKLFF. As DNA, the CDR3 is TGTGCCAGCAGTGACGGACAGGGGGTTTGGGAAAAACTGTTTTTT.

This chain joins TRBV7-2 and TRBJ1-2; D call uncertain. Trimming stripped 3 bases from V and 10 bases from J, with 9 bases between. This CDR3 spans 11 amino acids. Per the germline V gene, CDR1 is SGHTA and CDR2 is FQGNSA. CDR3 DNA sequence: TGTGCCAGCAGCTTGTTGAGGGACTACACCTTC. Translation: CASSLLRDYTF.

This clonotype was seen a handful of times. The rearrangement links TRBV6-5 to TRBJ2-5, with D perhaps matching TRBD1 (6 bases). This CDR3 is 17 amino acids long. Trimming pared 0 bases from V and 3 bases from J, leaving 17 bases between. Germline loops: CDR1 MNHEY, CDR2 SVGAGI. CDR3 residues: CASSYSPRGRRKETQYF. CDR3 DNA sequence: TGTGCCAGCAGTTACTCACCCAGGGGACGAAGAAAAGAGACCCAGTACTTC.

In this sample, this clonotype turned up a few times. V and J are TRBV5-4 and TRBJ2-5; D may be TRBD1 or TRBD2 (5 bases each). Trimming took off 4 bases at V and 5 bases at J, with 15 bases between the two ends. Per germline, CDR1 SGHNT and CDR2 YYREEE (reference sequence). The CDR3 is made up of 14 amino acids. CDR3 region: CASSGDRAHETQYF. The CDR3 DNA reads TGTGCCAGCAGCGGGGACCGGGCCCACGAGACCCAGTACTTC.

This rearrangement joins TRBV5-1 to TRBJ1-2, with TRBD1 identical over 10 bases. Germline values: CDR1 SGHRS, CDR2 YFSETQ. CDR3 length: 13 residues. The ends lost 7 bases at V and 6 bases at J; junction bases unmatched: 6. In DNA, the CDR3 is TGCGCCAGCGGTTTAGGGACAGGGGATGGCTACACCTTC. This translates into CASGLGTGDGYTF.

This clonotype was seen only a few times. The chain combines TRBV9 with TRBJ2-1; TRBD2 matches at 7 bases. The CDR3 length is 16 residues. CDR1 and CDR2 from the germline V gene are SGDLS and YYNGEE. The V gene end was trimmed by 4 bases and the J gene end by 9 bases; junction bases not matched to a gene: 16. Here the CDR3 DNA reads TGTGCCAGCAGCCCTGGACTAGTCGCCTCTGAAGGTGAGCAGTTCTTC. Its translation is CASSPGLVASEGEQFF.